The 18 T cell receptor beta chains below all came from one sample that was sequenced in a study of tumor and adjacent non-tumor tissue in lung cancer listed by TCRdb under 2018. Preparation of the library involved multiplex PCR. Sequencing took place on an Illumina HiSeq 2500. TCRbeta libraries were constructed through three rounds of nested PCR with primers (Table S4) according to protocols modified from ARM-PCR. Starting from the raw public reads, TCRdb applied fastp trimming at Q25, assembled clones with MiXCR and retained in-frame beta chains. When rows share a CDR3 protein, they turn into one entry using the most common DNA and genes. The sample table lists 90,000 to 120,000 distinct CDR3 sequences, 50% to 70% of them with a count of one. Of the sample, roughly a fifth is held by the ten largest clones. RNA was extracted from bulk unsorted tissue and checked for quality with a NanoDrop ND-1000 and an Agilent 2100. Normal lung samples were distant non-tumor tissue taken more than 3 cm from the tumor edge.

The specimen sequenced was distant non-tumor lung tissue. The source of these receptors is a man aged 30 to 45 with non-small cell lung cancer.

In the case of this clonotype: The germline gene is not matched at one end of the junction; a read error may be the cause. This sequence joins TRBV4-1 and TRBJ1-1; no clear D gene. Germline CDR1 is MGHRA and CDR2 is YSYEKL. The CDR3 totals 14 residues. CDR3 DNA sequence: TGCGCCAGCAGCCGGGCGGCAGAGAACACTGAAACTTTCTTT. Translation gives CASSRAAENTETFF.

The chain has TRBV7-9 and TRBJ2-1; D is possibly TRBD2 (6 bases). V lost 5 bases, J lost 9 bases, and 20 bases lay in between. Germline V CDR1 and CDR2: SEHNR, FQNEAQ (reference sequence). The CDR3 sequence is 15 residues long. The CDR3 loop reads CASSPRAGLMSEQFF. The CDR3 DNA is TGTGCCAGCAGCCCACGGGCGGGACTTATGAGTGAGCAGTTCTTC.

As to this clonotype: The missing conserved phenylalanine or tryptophan at the end of this CDR3 makes a read error likely. The chain joins TRBV20-1 to TRBJ2-2, with D unclear. The CDR3 covers 14 residues. The germline CDR1 and CDR2 sequences are DFQATT and SNEGSKA (reference sequence). The DNA of the CDR3 is TGTAGTGCTCCAACGACGTTGGGCACCGGGGAGCTGTTTATT. The encoded protein is CSAPTTLGTGELFI.

This clonotype was seen many times. This chain links TRBV11-1 with TRBJ2-5; possible D gene TRBD1, 6 bases. The CDR3 runs to 12 residues. Per germline, CDR1 SGHAT and CDR2 FQDESV (reference sequence). The V gene lost 4 bases and the J gene lost 5 bases, with 8 bases spanning the gap. Here the CDR3 DNA reads TGTGCCAGCAGCTCCGACAGGGAGACCCAGTACTTC. As protein: CASSSDRETQYF.

A word on this clonotype: Just one base apart from a much larger clone, this may be a read error. V gene TRBV5-6 combines with J gene TRBJ1-4; 7 bases line up with TRBD1. Trimming removed 3 bases from V and 7 bases from J; junction bases left unmatched: 9. Germline CDR1 reads SGHDT; CDR2 reads YYEEEE. CDR3 size: 15 residues. The CDR3 nucleotides read TGTGCCAGCAGCTCCCCGACAGGGCGTATTGAAAAACTGTTTTTT. Protein sequence: CASSSPTGRIEKLFF.

As regards this clonotype: Relative to the germline gene, one junction end is altered; a read error may explain this. The V gene is TRBV20-1, the J gene TRBJ1-1; 7 bases fit TRBD1. There are 15 residues in the CDR3. Germline V gene sequence: CDR1 DFQATT, CDR2 SNEGSKA (reference sequence). The DNA of the CDR3 is TGCGGTGCTATCCCCACACAGGGGTCGAACACTGAAGCTTTCTTT. Protein: CGAIPTQGSNTEAFF.

A note on this clonotype: One junction end does not reproduce the germline sequence, and a read error may be involved. The chain is built from TRBV11-1 and TRBJ2-7; 7 bases align to TRBD1. The CDR3 length is 14 residues. Germline lookup yields CDR1 SGHAT and CDR2 FQDESV (reference sequence). Here the CDR3 DNA reads TGTGCCAGCAGCTTCTGGGACAGAGCCTACGAGCAATACTTC. Protein product: CASSFWDRAYEQYF.

In the case of this clonotype: Compared with germline, one end of the junction differs, possibly owing to a read error. This chain uses TRBV30 with TRBJ2-1; the match to TRBD1 covers 9 bases. There are 16 residues in the CDR3. CDR1 is GTSNPN and CDR2 is SVGIG in the germline V gene (reference sequence). CDR3 coding DNA: TGTGCCTGGAGTCGCCGGGGACAGGGTGTTCACAATGAGCAATTCTTC. It translates to CAWSRRGQGVHNEQFF.

To note about this clonotype: This may arise from a read error, as a much more abundant clone is one base away. The chain joins TRBV6-6 to TRBJ2-1; the D gene could be TRBD1 or TRBD2 (5 bases each). Germline CDR1 is MNHNY and CDR2 is SVGAGI (reference sequence). This CDR3 has 14 amino acids. V dropped 7 bases and J dropped 6 bases, with 16 bases sitting between them. CDR3 amino acids: CASNRGPVTNEQFF. The DNA for the CDR3 is TGTGCCAGCAACCGGGGCCCGGTCACCAATGAGCAGTTCTTC.

In its sample, this clonotype was seen once. A junction end diverges from the germline sequence, so it may reflect a read error. This chain joins TRBV6-2 or TRBV6-3 and TRBJ2-1, with 7 positions matching TRBD2. Per the germline V gene, CDR1 is MNHEY and CDR2 is SVGEGT. CDR3 length equals 13 residues. The DNA of the CDR3 is TGTGCCAGCAGTTACAGGGACTACAATGAGCTGTTCTTC. This codes for CASSYRDYNELFF.

As to this clonotype: No conserved phenylalanine or tryptophan ends this CDR3, so it is likely a read error. The CDR3 DNA reads TGTGCCAGCAGCTTCCTCCTCGGGACAGGGGTCAGCACCGGGGAGCTGTTTTAT. It translates to CASSFLLGTGVSTGELFY. The chain is built from TRBV7-9 and TRBJ2-2; TRBD1 agrees at 10 bases. CDR1 and CDR2 (germline): SEHNR, FQNEAQ (reference sequence). The CDR3 has 18 amino acids. V lost 3 bases to trimming and J lost 4 bases; unmatched junction nucleotides: 11.

Notes on this clonotype: Being one base from a much bigger clone, this may be a read error. The chain joins TRBV12-5 to TRBJ2-3; D is undetermined. Trimming took off 2 bases at V and 6 bases at J, with 9 bases between the two ends. CDR3 length: 13 amino acids. Per germline, CDR1 LGHNT and CDR2 FRNRAP. The CDR3 spells CASGLPTCDTQYF. The CDR3 DNA sequence: TGTGCTAGTGGTTTGCCGACCTGCGATACGCAGTATTTT.

As concerns this clonotype: A much larger clone is a single base away; this may be a read error. This chain links TRBV12-3 or TRBV12-4 with TRBJ2-7, with TRBD1 matching over 7 bases. This CDR3 is built from 14 residues. V was clipped by 7 bases and J by 1 base; unmatched bases: 7. The CDR3 DNA follows: TGTGCCAGCAAGATGACAGGGCCGTCCTACGAGCAGTACTTC. Translating gives CASKMTGPSYEQYF.

The chain joins TRBV11-1 to TRBJ2-7; 11 bases map to TRBD2. Germline V gene data show CDR1 as SGHAT and CDR2 as FQDESV (reference sequence). The CDR3 runs 16 residues. The trim removed 1 base at V and 2 bases at J, leaving 4 bases unmatched. In DNA, the CDR3 is TGTGCCAGCAGCTTAGATACTAGCGGGAGTCCCTACGAGCAGTACTTC. It encodes CASSLDTSGSPYEQYF.

The V gene is TRBV11-2, the J gene TRBJ2-7; D is ambiguous. Germline V lookup: CDR1 SGHAT, CDR2 FQNNGV. The V and J ends lost 2 bases and 1 base respectively, with 12 bases between them. CDR3 length: 15 residues. This CDR3 is CASSLSPSPSYEQYF. The CDR3 region has the DNA TGTGCCAGCAGCTTATCTCCGAGTCCATCCTACGAGCAGTACTTC.

Concerning this clonotype: The CDR3 does not close with the conserved phenylalanine or tryptophan, likely indicating a read error. The limits of the CDR3 on the DNA are not certain, so only TCRdb's listed CDR3 is given. This chain uses TRBV28 with TRBJ2-7; the table names TRBD2, a call not compared with the DNA. The CDR3 contains 15 residues when both ends are counted. The germline gives CDR1 MDHEN, CDR2 SYDVKM. This CDR3 is CASSSGASGKEVHYY.

Details on this clonotype: Germline and junction disagree at one end, which may indicate a read error. V is TRBV11-2 and J is TRBJ2-1; weak D call: TRBD2 (5 bases). Looked up from germline, CDR1 is SGHAT and CDR2 is FQNNGV. This CDR3 contains 15 residues. The CDR3, as DNA: TGTGCCAGCAGTTTAGTGGCTAGCCTGACGGATGAGCAGTTCTTC. It codes for CASSLVASLTDEQFF.

This clonotype was recorded only once. This clone may be a read error of a much larger clone one base away. The V and J genes are TRBV28 and TRBJ2-4; TRBD2 matches 10 bases. CDR1 and CDR2 from the germline V gene are MDHEN and SYDVKM. The CDR3 is made up of 17 amino acids. The CDR3, as DNA: TGTGCCATCAGTTTCCCCGGACTAGCGGCAGCCAAAAACATTCAGTACTTC. Protein sequence: CAISFPGLAAAKNIQYF. The variable domain in full, completed from reference TRBV28 and TRBJ2-4, reads DVKVTQSSRYLVKRTGEKVFLECVQDMDHENMFWYRQDPGLGLRLIYFSYDVKMKEKGDIPEGYSVSREKKERFSLILESASTNQTSMYLCAISFPGLAAAKNIQYFGAGTRLSVL.